This T cell receptor (beta chain) was captured by sequencing in a study of blood T cell repertoires in COVID-19. Study as a whole: PBMCs, B-cell-depleted T cells, or T cells provided the cDNA or gDNA that made up the material.

The assay was immunoSEQ multiplex PCR, and TCRdb's table has in-frame clones only and misses some. The sample consists of around 290,000 clones, around nine tenths of them appearing once. This TCR derives from a woman under 30 who had recovered from COVID-19. Material: PBMCs or T cells enriched from blood (not recorded which).

The CDR3, as DNA: TGTGCCAGCAGCTCTGCCGGGACAGGCGAAGAGACCCAGTACTTC. Translating gives CASSSAGTGEETQYF. This chain connects TRBV13 to TRBJ2-5, with 8 nucleotides matching TRBD1. The CDR3 length is 15 residues. CDR1 PRHDT and CDR2 FYEKMQ come from the germline V gene (reference sequence). J lost 3 bases, V lost 4 bases, and 7 bases had no gene match.